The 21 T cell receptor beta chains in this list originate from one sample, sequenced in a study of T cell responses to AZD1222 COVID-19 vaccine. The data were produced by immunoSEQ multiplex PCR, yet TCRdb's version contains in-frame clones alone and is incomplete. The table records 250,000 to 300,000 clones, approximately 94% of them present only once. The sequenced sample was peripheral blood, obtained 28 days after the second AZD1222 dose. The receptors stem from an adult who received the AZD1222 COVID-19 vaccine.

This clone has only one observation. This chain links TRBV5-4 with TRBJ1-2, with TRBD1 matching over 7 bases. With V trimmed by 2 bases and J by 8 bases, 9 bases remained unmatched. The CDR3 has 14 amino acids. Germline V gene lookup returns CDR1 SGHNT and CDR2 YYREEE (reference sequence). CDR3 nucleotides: TGTGCCAGCAGCTTAGAGCGGCAGGGGGACGGCTACACCTTC. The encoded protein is CASSLERQGDGYTF.

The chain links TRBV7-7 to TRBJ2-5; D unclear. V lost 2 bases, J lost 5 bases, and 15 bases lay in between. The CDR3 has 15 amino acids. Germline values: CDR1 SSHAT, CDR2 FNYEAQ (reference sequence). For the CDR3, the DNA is TGTGCCAGCAGCTTACGGTTGCTGCCTGGGGAGACCCAGTACTTC. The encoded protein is CASSLRLLPGETQYF.

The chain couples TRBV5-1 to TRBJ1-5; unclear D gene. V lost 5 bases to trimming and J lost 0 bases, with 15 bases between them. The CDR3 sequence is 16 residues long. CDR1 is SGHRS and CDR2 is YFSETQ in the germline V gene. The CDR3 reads CASRPSTSDSNQPQHF. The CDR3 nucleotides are TGCGCCAGCAGGCCCTCGACAAGTGATAGCAATCAGCCCCAGCATTTT.

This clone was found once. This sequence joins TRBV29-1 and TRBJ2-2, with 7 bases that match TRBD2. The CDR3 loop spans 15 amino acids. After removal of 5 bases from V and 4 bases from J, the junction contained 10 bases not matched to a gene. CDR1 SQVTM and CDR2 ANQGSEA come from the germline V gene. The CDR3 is CSVTTSYPVTGELFF. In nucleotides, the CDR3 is TGCAGCGTTACGACTAGCTATCCGGTCACCGGGGAGCTGTTTTTT.

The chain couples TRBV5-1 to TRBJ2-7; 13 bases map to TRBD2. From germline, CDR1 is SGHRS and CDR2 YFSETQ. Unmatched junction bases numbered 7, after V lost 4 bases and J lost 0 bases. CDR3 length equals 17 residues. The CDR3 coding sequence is TGCGCCAGCAGCGTAGGGACTAGCGGGATCTTCTCCTACGAGCAGTACTTC. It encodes CASSVGTSGIFSYEQYF.

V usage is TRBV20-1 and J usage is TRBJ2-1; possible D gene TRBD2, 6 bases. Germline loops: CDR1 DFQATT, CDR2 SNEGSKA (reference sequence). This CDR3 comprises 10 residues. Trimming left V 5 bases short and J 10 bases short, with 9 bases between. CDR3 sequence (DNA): TGCAGTGCTCGCGGGGAGGAGCAGTTCTTC. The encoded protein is CSARGEEQFF.

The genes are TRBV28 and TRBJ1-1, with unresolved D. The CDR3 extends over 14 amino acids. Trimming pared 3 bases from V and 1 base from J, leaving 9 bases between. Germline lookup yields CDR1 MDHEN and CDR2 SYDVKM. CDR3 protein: CASSFWSRNTEAFF. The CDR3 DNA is TGTGCCAGCAGTTTCTGGAGCAGGAACACTGAAGCTTTCTTT.

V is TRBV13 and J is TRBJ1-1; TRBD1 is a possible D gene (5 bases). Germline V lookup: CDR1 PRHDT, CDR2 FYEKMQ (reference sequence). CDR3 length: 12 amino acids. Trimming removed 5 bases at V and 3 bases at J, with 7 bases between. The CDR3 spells CASSGGDTEAFF. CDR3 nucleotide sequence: TGTGCCAGCAGCGGGGGGGACACTGAAGCTTTCTTT.

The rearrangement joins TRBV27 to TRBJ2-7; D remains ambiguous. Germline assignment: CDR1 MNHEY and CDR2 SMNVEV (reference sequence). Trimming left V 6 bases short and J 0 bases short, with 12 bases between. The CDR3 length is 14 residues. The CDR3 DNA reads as TGTGCCAGCAGATCGATCCTAAGCTCCTACGAGCAGTACTTC. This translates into CASRSILSSYEQYF.

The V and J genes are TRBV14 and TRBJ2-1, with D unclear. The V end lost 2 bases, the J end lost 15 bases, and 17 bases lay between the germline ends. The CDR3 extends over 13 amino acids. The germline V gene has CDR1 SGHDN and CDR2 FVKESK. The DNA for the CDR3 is TGTGCCAGCAGCCAATTCCCCGCCAGAAAGCTGTTCTTC. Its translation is CASSQFPARKLFF.

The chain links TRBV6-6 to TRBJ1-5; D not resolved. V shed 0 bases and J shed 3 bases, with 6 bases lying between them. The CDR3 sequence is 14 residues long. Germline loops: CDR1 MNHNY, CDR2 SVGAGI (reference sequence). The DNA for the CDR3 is TGTGCCAGCAGTTACTCGTGGGACAATCAGCCCCAGCATTTT. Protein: CASSYSWDNQPQHF.

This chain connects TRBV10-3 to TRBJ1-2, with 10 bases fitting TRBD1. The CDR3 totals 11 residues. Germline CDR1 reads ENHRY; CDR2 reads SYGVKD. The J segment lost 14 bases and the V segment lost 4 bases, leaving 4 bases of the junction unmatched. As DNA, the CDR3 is TGTGCCATCAGTGGGGGACAGGGGAGTACCTTC. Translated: CAISGGQGSTF.

Here the CDR3 DNA reads TGCAGCGTTGGGACTAGCGGGGAGCTGCCTAGCACAGATACGCAGTATTTT. It translates to CSVGTSGELPSTDTQYF. The chain recombines TRBV29-1 with TRBJ2-3; 12 positions agree with TRBD2. Germline CDR1 is SQVTM and CDR2 is ANQGSEA. With V trimmed by 4 bases and J by 0 bases, 8 bases remained unmatched. The CDR3 runs 17 residues.

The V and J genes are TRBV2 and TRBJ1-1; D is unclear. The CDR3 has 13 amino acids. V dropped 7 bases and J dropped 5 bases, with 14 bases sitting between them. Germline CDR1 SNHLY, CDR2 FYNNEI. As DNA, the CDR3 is TGTGCCAGCATTCCGGGAAGAGGGACTGAAGCTTTCTTT. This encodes CASIPGRGTEAFF.

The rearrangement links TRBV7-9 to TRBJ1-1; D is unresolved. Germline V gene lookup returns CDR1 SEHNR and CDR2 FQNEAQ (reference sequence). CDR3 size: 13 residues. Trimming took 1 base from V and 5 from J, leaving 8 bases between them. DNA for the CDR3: TGTGCCAGCAGCTTAGAGGAGAGGACTGAAGCTTTCTTT. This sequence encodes CASSLEERTEAFF.

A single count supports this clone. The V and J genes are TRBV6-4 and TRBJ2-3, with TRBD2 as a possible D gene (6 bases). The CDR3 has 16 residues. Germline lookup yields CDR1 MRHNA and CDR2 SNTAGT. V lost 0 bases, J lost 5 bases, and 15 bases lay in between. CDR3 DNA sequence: TGTGCCAGCAGTGACTCAGACGGGAGAGAGGTAGATACGCAGTATTTT. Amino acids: CASSDSDGREVDTQYF.

CDR3 region: CASRGASYEQYF. The CDR3 nucleotides are TGTGCCAGCAGGGGGGCATCCTACGAGCAGTACTTC. The chain couples TRBV28 to TRBJ2-7; possible D gene TRBD1, 6 bases. Trimming removed 6 bases from V and 1 base from J, with 7 bases in between. Per the germline V gene, CDR1 is MDHEN and CDR2 is SYDVKM. This CDR3 is built from 12 residues.

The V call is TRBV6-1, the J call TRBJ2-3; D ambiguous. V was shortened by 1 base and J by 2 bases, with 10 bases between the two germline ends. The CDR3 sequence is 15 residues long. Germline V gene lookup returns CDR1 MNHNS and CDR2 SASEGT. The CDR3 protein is CASSEVSFSTDTQYF. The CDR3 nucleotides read TGTGCCAGCAGTGAAGTTTCATTTTCCACAGATACGCAGTATTTT.

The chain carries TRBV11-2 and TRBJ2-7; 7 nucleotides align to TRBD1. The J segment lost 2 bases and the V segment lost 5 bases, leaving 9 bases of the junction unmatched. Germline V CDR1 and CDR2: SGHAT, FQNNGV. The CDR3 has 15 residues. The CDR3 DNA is TGTGCCAGCAGCCCGCGAGGACAGGCTACCTACGAGCAGTACTTC. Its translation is CASSPRGQATYEQYF.

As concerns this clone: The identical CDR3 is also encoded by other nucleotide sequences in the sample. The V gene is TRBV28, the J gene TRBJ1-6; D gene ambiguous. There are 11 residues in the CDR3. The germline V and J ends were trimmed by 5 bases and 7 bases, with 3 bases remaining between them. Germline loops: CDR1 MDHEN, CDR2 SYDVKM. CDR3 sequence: CASSLNSPLHF. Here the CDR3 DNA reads TGTGCCAGCAGTCTAAATTCACCCCTCCACTTT.

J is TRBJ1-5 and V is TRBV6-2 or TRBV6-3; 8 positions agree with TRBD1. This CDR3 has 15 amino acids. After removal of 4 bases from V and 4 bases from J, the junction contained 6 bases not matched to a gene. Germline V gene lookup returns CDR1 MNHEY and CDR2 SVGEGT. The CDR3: CASSFMDRDNQPQHF. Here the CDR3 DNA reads TGTGCCAGCAGTTTTATGGACAGGGATAATCAGCCCCAGCATTTT.